This TCR beta chain is drawn from a study of post-analysis software for immune sequencing data. Presence of unique molecular identifiers characterized the TCR beta cDNA libraries. TCRdb used MiXCR to reprocess the PCR reads, holding one entry per CDR3 protein. This table has fewer than 900,000 distinct CDR3 sequences, 46% appearing once. Study-wide findings and caveats: TRBV5-6, TRBV5-1 and TRBV20-1 were among roughly five TRBV segments more frequent in patients than controls. A significant reduction in normalized Chao1 diversity was observed in multiple sclerosis patients versus controls.

This CDR3 region has 15 residues. Germline V lookup: CDR1 SGHDN, CDR2 FVKESK. This clonotype occurred once. Antigen specificity is unknown. The rearrangement joins TRBV14 to TRBJ2-5, with TRBD1 matching over 11 bases. The tail of the sequence fits TRBJ2-7 better, so the J call may be wrong. The TCR originated in a girl under 18 with multiple sclerosis. The sequencing input was blood. The CDR3 coding sequence is TGTGCCAGCAGCCAAGCAGGGACAGGGGGCTACGAGCAGTACTTC. Translating gives CASSQAGTGGYEQYF.